This T cell receptor (beta chain) was profiled in a study of CD8 T cells in ankylosing spondylitis. TCRdb reprocessed the 5' RACE reads with MiXCR, giving one entry per CDR3 protein. This table has more than 250,000 distinct CDR3 sequences, roughly 8% appearing once. The germline CDR1 and CDR2 sequences are SGHRS and YFSETQ. V dropped 6 bases and J dropped 2 bases, with 18 bases sitting between them. There are 16 residues in the CDR3. The table lists this clonotype with a few counts. Its antigen is undetermined. Broader study findings: Blood of patients with ankylosing spondylitis appeared to be characterized by a TCR beta motif of 8 or 9 highly homologous variants.

Sample: blood, either unsorted or a sorted T cell fraction (not recorded which). The chain couples TRBV5-1 to TRBJ2-4; D is unresolved. The origin of this receptor is a male donor with ankylosing spondylitis. The CDR3 bases are TGCGCCAGCACCCAACGGCCCAGGATTACCAAAAACATTCAGTACTTC. Encoded protein: CASTQRPRITKNIQYF.